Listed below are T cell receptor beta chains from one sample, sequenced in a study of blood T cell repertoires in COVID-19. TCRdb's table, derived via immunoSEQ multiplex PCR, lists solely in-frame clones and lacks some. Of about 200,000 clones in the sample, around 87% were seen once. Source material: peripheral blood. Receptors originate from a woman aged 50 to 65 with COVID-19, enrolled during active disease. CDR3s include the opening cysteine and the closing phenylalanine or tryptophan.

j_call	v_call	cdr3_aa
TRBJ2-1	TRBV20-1	CSAERGGEQFF
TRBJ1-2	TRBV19	CASTRGTGYGYTF
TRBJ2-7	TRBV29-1	CSVLAGTGGYEQYF
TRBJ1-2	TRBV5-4	CASSLLPSPIGYTF
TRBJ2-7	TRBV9	CASSVQAMTRDTGSYEQYF
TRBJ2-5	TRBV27	CASSLLGGEETQYF
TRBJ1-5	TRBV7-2	CASSLGTGRTNQPQHF
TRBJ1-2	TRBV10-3	CAIRPGQGSNYGYTF
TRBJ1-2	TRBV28	CASSLGVTGTGYTF
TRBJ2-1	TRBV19	CASSSGQGSYNEQFF
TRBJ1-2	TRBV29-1	CSARARGQGANYGYTF
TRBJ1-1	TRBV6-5	CASSFSEVTEAFF
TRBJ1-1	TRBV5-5	CASSLRWATEAFF
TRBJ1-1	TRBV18	CASSPQVNTEAFF
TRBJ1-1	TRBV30	CAWRHGQGEAFF
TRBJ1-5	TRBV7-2	CASSSRRGQPQHF
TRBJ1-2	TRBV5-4	CASSWRGRDYGYTF
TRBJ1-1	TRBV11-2	CASSLGTGGNTEAFF
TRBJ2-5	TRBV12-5	CASGLDLGLAGGQETQYF
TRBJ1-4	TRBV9	CASSGTSGEKLFF
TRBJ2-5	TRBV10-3	CAIMGRQGLQETQYF
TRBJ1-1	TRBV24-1	CATSDLYAFF
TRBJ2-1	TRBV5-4	CASSFGQGSSEQFF
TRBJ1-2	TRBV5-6	CASSPGHNYGYTF
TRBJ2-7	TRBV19	CASSHGTVPDEQYF
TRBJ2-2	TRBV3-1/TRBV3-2	CATTGRGEPGELFF
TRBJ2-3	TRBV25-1	CASSETNRGTDTQYF
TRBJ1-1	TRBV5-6	CASSRGPGQALGTEAFF
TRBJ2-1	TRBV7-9	CASSIGTSGNEQFF
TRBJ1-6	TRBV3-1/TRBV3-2	CASSPRDRYNSPLHF
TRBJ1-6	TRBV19	CASSMGSGGSPLHF
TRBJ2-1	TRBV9	CASSVGGTTYNEQFF
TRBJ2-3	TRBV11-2	CASSRGRGAGADTQYF
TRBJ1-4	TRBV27	CASSLGGVGGNEKLFF
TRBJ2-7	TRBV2	CASKGREQYF
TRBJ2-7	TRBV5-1	CASSPQGQGTPYEQYF
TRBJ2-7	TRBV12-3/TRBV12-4	CASSPNRYEQYF
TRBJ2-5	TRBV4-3	CASSTRTQETQYF
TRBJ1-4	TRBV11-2	CASSPRGFNEKLFF